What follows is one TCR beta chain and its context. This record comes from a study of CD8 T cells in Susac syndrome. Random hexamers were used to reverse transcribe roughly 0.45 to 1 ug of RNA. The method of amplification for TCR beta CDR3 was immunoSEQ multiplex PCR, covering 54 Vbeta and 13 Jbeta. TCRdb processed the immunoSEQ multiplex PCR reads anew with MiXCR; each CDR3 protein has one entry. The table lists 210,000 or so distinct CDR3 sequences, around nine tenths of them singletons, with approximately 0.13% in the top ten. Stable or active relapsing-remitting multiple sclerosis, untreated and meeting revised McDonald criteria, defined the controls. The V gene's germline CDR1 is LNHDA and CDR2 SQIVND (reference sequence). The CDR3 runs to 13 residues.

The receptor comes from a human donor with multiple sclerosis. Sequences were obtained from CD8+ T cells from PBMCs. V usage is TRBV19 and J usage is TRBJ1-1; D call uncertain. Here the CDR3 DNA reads TGTGCTGCCGCCGGGCACGAGAACACTGAAGCTTTCTTT. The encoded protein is CAAAGHENTEAFF.